The entry below describes one TCR beta chain. Under the authors' procedure: Researchers report that nucleated cell counts were estimated from reference gene primer amplification. Profiled with immunoSEQ multiplex PCR; TCRdb holds only in-frame clones, not every one. That table supplies the V and J calls and clone size; D and trimming were determined from the DNA. Of about 20,000 clones listed, 79% are singletons. CDR1 is MGHRA and CDR2 is YSYEKL in the germline V gene. Trimming at V came to 2 bases and at J to 3 bases, leaving 11 bases not matched to a gene. The CDR3 is made up of 18 amino acids. The data stem from a study of blood T cell repertoires in COVID-19. In the study overall: The United States, Italy and Spain were the sources of the acute and convalescent COVID-19 samples. T cells, B-cell-depleted T cells, or PBMCs supplied cDNA or gDNA.

This rearrangement joins TRBV4-1 to TRBJ2-3, with 10 bases fitting TRBD2. This clonotype was sampled from an elderly man with acute or convalescent COVID-19. Sequencing was performed on peripheral blood. The CDR3 nucleotides read TGCGCCAGCAGCCAATCTCTTGCCGGGACTAGCGTGACAGATACGCAGTATTTT. Its translation is CASSQSLAGTSVTDTQYF.